Detailed here is one TCR beta chain. The antigen is not known. Researchers prepared the TCRbeta library using unique molecular identifiers, the study reports. MiXCR was run by TCRdb on the PCR reads, yielding one entry per CDR3 protein. The sample holds about 290,000 distinct CDR3 sequences; around 10% are singletons and the top ten take approximately 7%. These data originate in a study of T-cell reconstitution after alpha-beta-depleted transplantation in children. General study results and limits: A year had passed since transplant, and T-cell counts and diversity by then came mostly from newly produced T cells. Several hundred graft clones that had expanded were reportedly the source of alpha-beta T cells about two months after transplant.

The germline CDR1 and CDR2 sequences are SGHRS and YFSETQ. V was shortened by 0 bases and J by 0 bases, with 9 bases between the two germline ends. This CDR3 spans 15 amino acids. This chain uses TRBV5-1 with TRBJ2-5, with D possibly matching TRBD1 (5 bases). The TCR comes from a boy younger than two with acute myeloid leukemia, due to receive a stem cell transplant. The sequencing here drew on PBMCs, taken before TCRalphabeta/CD19-depleted stem cell transplant. Here the CDR3 DNA reads TGCGCCAGCAGCTTGGTAGGGGTTTACCAAGAGACCCAGTACTTC. Translating it yields CASSLVGVYQETQYF.